The 29 T cell receptor beta chains given below trace back to one sample, sequenced in a study of blood T cells in healthy people across ages. A second PCR of roughly 7 to 11 cycles used a sample-barcoded 5' primer and a J-beta primer mix. TCRdb used MiXCR to reprocess the 5' RACE reads, holding one entry per CDR3 protein. Seen here are about 1.5 million distinct CDR3 sequences, approximately 42% observed once, and the top ten hold approximately 4.1%. Material for sequencing was blood. The receptors here all came from a woman aged 18-29 years in good health.

V gene TRBV12-3 or TRBV12-4 combines with J gene TRBJ2-1; D gene unclear. The CDR3 is 15 amino acids. V was clipped by 8 bases and J by 2 bases, with 16 bases between them. CDR3 sequence reads: CASEATHSTYNEQFF. CDR3 DNA sequence: TGTGCCAGCGAGGCAACTCATTCAACCTACAATGAGCAGTTCTTC.

The chain is built from TRBV5-1 and TRBJ2-1; D unresolved. V was cut by 6 bases and J by 8 bases, with 21 bases left in between. The CDR3 is 15 amino acids. Germline assignment: CDR1 SGHRS and CDR2 YFSETQ. CDR3 amino acids: CASNQDSAWLDEQFF. The CDR3 DNA is TGCGCCAGCAACCAGGATTCCGCCTGGCTCGATGAGCAGTTCTTC.

The chain employs TRBV20-1 and TRBJ1-4; no definite D call. V was cut by 5 bases and J by 5 bases, with 15 bases left in between. This CDR3 has 14 residues. Germline lookup yields CDR1 DFQATT and CDR2 SNEGSKA (reference sequence). The CDR3 coding sequence is TGCAGTGCTGGCGGGGAGCTGGGGAATGAAAAACTGTTTTTT. Protein product: CSAGGELGNEKLFF.

The chain links TRBV20-1 to TRBJ2-1; D perhaps matches TRBD2 (6 bases). Trimming stripped 2 bases from V and 8 bases from J, with 13 bases between. The length of the CDR3 is 13 residues. The germline V gene has CDR1 DFQATT and CDR2 SNEGSKA (reference sequence). CDR3 loop: CSARPPTSYEQFF. In DNA, the CDR3 is TGCAGTGCTAGACCCCCAACTAGCTATGAGCAGTTCTTC.

This clonotype was seen only a few times. V usage is TRBV25-1 and J usage is TRBJ2-1; D may be TRBD2 (5 bases). The CDR3 has 12 amino acids. V lost 4 bases and J 8 bases, leaving 9 bases between the germline ends. The germline V gene encodes CDR1 MGHDK and CDR2 SYGVNS. The CDR3 loop is CASSVSGDEQFF. The DNA of the CDR3 is TGTGCCAGCAGTGTTTCCGGGGATGAGCAGTTCTTC.

On this clonotype itself: A junction boundary mismatches the germline segment, possibly from a read error. V gene TRBV20-1 combines with J gene TRBJ1-5, with 7 bases that match TRBD1. Germline values: CDR1 DFQATT, CDR2 SNEGSKA (reference sequence). CDR3 length: 13 residues. CDR3 nucleotide sequence: TGCAGTGCTGGTCGAGGGGGCAATCAGCACCAGCATTTT. It is translated as CSAGRGGNQHQHF.

A note on this clonotype: A read error may account for a junction end that differs from germline. The rearrangement joins TRBV20-1 to TRBJ2-4; D is unresolved. The germline V gene has CDR1 DFQATT and CDR2 SNEGSKA (reference sequence). This CDR3 is built from 14 residues. The CDR3 loop is CNARDPAAKNIQYF. The CDR3 nucleotides are TGCAATGCTAGAGATCCCGCAGCCAAAAACATTCAGTACTTC.

Here the CDR3 DNA reads TGCAGTGCTAGTCTGATCGCGGGACGCGAGACCAAGTACTTC. This encodes CSASLIAGRETKYF. V gene TRBV20-1 combines with J gene TRBJ2-7, with D tentatively TRBD2 (6 bases). Germline assignment: CDR1 DFQATT and CDR2 SNEGSKA (reference sequence). The CDR3 length is 14 residues. V was cut by 3 bases and J by 11 bases, with 23 bases left in between.

This clonotype was recorded a few times. V and J are TRBV19 and TRBJ2-2; D is undetermined. The CDR3 has 14 residues. Germline loops: CDR1 LNHDA, CDR2 SQIVND (reference sequence). V was shortened by 3 bases and J by 5 bases, with 10 bases between the two germline ends. This chain's CDR3 is CASSISKATGELFF. CDR3 bases: TGTGCCAGTAGTATTAGTAAAGCGACCGGGGAGCTGTTTTTT. The whole variable domain, filled in from reference TRBV19 and TRBJ2-2, reads DGGITQSPKYLFRKEGQNVTLSCEQNLNHDAMYWYRQDPGQGLRLIYYSQIVNDFQKGDIAEGYSVSREKKESFPLTVTSAQKNPTAFYLCASSISKATGELFFGEGSRLTVL.

About this clonotype: Germline and junction disagree at one end, which may indicate a read error. The chain employs TRBV27 and TRBJ2-6, with D possibly being TRBD1 (5 bases). Germline CDR1 reads MNHEY; CDR2 reads SMNVEV (reference sequence). CDR3 length: 15 amino acids. The CDR3 region has the DNA TGTGCCAGCAGTACTCAAAGCTCTGGGGCCAACGCCCTGACTTTC. The encoded protein is CASSTQSSGANALTF.

This clonotype was counted only a few times. The chain links TRBV7-2 to TRBJ1-2; D is undetermined. The V gene lost 7 bases and the J gene lost 0 bases, with 9 bases spanning the gap. CDR1 and CDR2 (germline): SGHTA, FQGNSA. The CDR3 sequence is 13 residues long. This chain's CDR3 is CASTLRANYGYTF. CDR3 nucleotide sequence: TGTGCCAGCACGCTACGTGCTAACTATGGCTACACCTTC.

V gene TRBV29-1 combines with J gene TRBJ2-7, with D uncertain. The CDR3 has 15 residues. The V gene's germline CDR1 is SQVTM and CDR2 ANQGSEA. Trimming stripped 3 bases from V and 3 bases from J, with 18 bases between. CDR3 nucleotides: TGCAGCGTTGATGGTAGTGAAAGATCGGGCTACGAGCAGTACTTC. This codes for CSVDGSERSGYEQYF.

This clonotype has only a few counts. The J gene is TRBJ2-1, the V gene TRBV2; TRBD1 might be the D (6 bases). This CDR3 contains 13 residues. The germline V gene has CDR1 SNHLY and CDR2 FYNNEI. V dropped 8 bases and J dropped 2 bases, with 10 bases sitting between them. CDR3 in DNA: TGTGCCAGCGGGGGCCGAGCCTACAATGAGCAGTTCTTC. This codes for CASGGRAYNEQFF.

The V and J genes are TRBV7-9 and TRBJ2-5, with 8 bases lining up with TRBD1. CDR3 length equals 18 residues. Germline lookup yields CDR1 SEHNR and CDR2 FQNEAQ (reference sequence). The V gene end was trimmed by 4 bases and the J gene end by 4 bases; junction bases not matched to a gene: 17. The CDR3 sequence: CASSSQYSWTGSGETQYF. The CDR3 DNA reads TGTGCCAGCAGCTCCCAGTACTCCTGGACAGGGTCGGGAGAGACCCAGTACTTC.

In this sample, this clonotype turned up a few times. The chain combines TRBV27 with TRBJ1-6; D not certain. This CDR3 region has 14 residues. V lost 3 bases, J lost 14 bases, and 17 bases lay in between. CDR1 is MNHEY and CDR2 is SMNVEV in the germline V gene (reference sequence). The CDR3 spells CASSFQKALSTLHF. The CDR3 region has the DNA TGTGCCAGCAGTTTCCAAAAGGCCCTTTCGACCCTCCACTTT.

The chain recombines TRBV3-1 with TRBJ2-5; 7 bases map to TRBD1. This CDR3 has 16 amino acids. V dropped 2 bases and J dropped 2; count of bases not matched to a gene: 8. Germline-derived CDR1 and CDR2 are LGHDT and YNNKEL (reference sequence). This CDR3 reads CASSQRNSGQQETQYF. CDR3 DNA: TGTGCCAGCAGCCAACGAAATTCGGGACAGCAAGAGACCCAGTACTTC.

The chain combines TRBV20-1 with TRBJ2-3; TRBD1 matches 7 bases. Germline V gene lookup returns CDR1 DFQATT and CDR2 SNEGSKA (reference sequence). Trimming cost V 1 base and J 6 bases; bases outside gene matches: 7. CDR3 size: 14 residues. CDR3 sequence reads: CSARGSGGDDTQYF. The CDR3 coding sequence is TGCAGTGCTAGAGGTTCAGGGGGTGACGATACGCAGTATTTT.

The CDR3 nucleotides are TGCAGTGCTAGACTAGAGTGGGAGCAGTACTTC. Translating it yields CSARLEWEQYF. V gene TRBV20-1 combines with J gene TRBJ2-7; D is unresolved. Germline V gives CDR1 DFQATT, CDR2 SNEGSKA (reference sequence). This CDR3 is built from 11 residues. V was cut by 2 bases and J by 7 bases, with 9 bases left in between.

The V call is TRBV11-2, the J call TRBJ2-5; the D gene is possibly TRBD2 (5 bases). There are 13 residues in the CDR3. Germline-derived CDR1 and CDR2 are SGHAT and FQNNGV. V was pared by 7 bases and J by 0 bases, with 9 bases between. The CDR3 is CASKRSYQETQYF. CDR3 in DNA: TGTGCCAGCAAGCGGTCGTACCAAGAGACCCAGTACTTC. The full variable domain, in which reference TRBV11-2 and TRBJ2-5 provide the parts outside the CDR3, is EAGVAQSPRYKIIEKRQSVAFWCNPISGHATLYWYQQILGQGPKLLIQFQNNGVVDDSQLPKDRFSAERLKGVDSTLKIQPAKLEDSAVYLCASKRSYQETQYFGPGTRLLVL.

The V call is TRBV4-1, the J call TRBJ1-6; D is perhaps TRBD1 (6 bases). Germline V gives CDR1 MGHRA, CDR2 YSYEKL. The CDR3 length is 15 residues. Trimming took 1 base from V and 7 from J, leaving 11 bases between them. CDR3 nucleotides: TGCGCCAGCAGCCAAGTAGCGCAGGGGAATTCACCCCTCCACTTT. It encodes CASSQVAQGNSPLHF.

A note on this clonotype: Its ends do not fully match the called genes, so a read error is possible. This chain uses TRBV3-1 with TRBJ1-4; D may be TRBD1 (5 bases). CDR1 and CDR2 (germline): LGHDT, YNNKEL (reference sequence). CDR3 size: 16 residues. The CDR3 DNA sequence: TGTGCCCGCAGCCGTTTAAGCAGGGTGCGGCTTGAAAAACTGTTTTTT. Translated: CARSRLSRVRLEKLFF.

This chain connects TRBV13 to TRBJ2-3; D tentatively fits TRBD1 or TRBD2 (5 bases each). The germline V gene has CDR1 PRHDT and CDR2 FYEKMQ (reference sequence). Trimming took off 7 bases at V and 6 bases at J, with 14 bases between the two ends. This CDR3 has 13 amino acids. CDR3 region: CASTYGTTDTQYF. In DNA, the CDR3 is TGTGCCAGCACCTACGGGACCACCGATACGCAGTATTTT.

In this sample, this clonotype turned up a few times. The chain couples TRBV6-6 to TRBJ2-1; TRBD1 might be the D (5 bases). Trimming removed 2 bases at V and 7 bases at J, with 18 bases between. The CDR3 runs to 16 residues. Germline V lookup: CDR1 MNHNY, CDR2 SVGAGI (reference sequence). As DNA, the CDR3 is TGTGCCAGCAGTTACAGCAACGGACGAAGGACAAATGAGCAGTTCTTC. Translating gives CASSYSNGRRTNEQFF.

With regard to this clonotype: A much more abundant neighbour one base away suggests this may be a read error. V gene TRBV20-1 combines with J gene TRBJ1-5; D unclear. V was pared by 5 bases and J by 4 bases, with 6 bases between. The CDR3 has 11 amino acids. Germline CDR1 DFQATT, CDR2 SNEGSKA (reference sequence). CDR3 sequence reads: CSAAKNQPQHF. CDR3 bases: TGCAGTGCTGCAAAGAATCAGCCCCAGCATTTT.

This clonotype was seen a few times. The rearrangement uses TRBV7-9 and TRBJ2-1, with D possibly being TRBD1 (6 bases). Germline CDR1 is SEHNR and CDR2 is FQNEAQ (reference sequence). The CDR3 is 16 residues long. Between the trimmed V and J ends, which lost 1 base and 0 bases, there was a span of 10 bases. CDR3 amino acids: CASSLGWGPSYNEQFF. The CDR3, as DNA: TGTGCCAGCAGCTTAGGATGGGGGCCCTCCTACAATGAGCAGTTCTTC.

This clonotype was seen a handful of times. V and J are TRBV4-3 and TRBJ2-1; D is unclear. Germline V CDR1 and CDR2: LGHNA, YSLEER. V gave up 1 base and J gave up 0 bases, with 13 bases separating them. The CDR3 covers 17 residues. The CDR3 nucleotides are TGCGCCAGCAGCCAAGTTATGTTGCGGAGCTCCTACAATGAGCAGTTCTTC. Translating it yields CASSQVMLRSSYNEQFF.

This clonotype was observed a handful of times. CDR3 bases: TGTGCCAGCACCCTAATCGCCTCTGGCACAGATACGCAGTATTTT. Translation: CASTLIASGTDTQYF. This chain joins TRBV5-4 and TRBJ2-3; no firm D call. Germline V lookup: CDR1 SGHNT, CDR2 YYREEE (reference sequence). The V and J ends lost 6 bases and 1 base respectively, with 15 bases between them. This CDR3 is 15 amino acids long. Full variable domain (rest looked up from reference TRBV5-4 and TRBJ2-3): ETGVTQSPTHLIKTRGQQVTLRCSSQSGHNTVSWYQQALGQGPQFIFQYYREEENGRGNFPPRFSGLQFPNYSSELNVNALELDDSALYLCASTLIASGTDTQYFGPGTRLTVL.

This chain uses TRBV7-2 with TRBJ2-1, with 9 bases identical to TRBD2. Germline-derived CDR1 and CDR2 are SGHTA and FQGNSA. This CDR3 is built from 16 residues. V was clipped by 5 bases and J by 4 bases; unmatched bases: 9. DNA for the CDR3: TGTGCCAGCAGCCCTCCGACTAGCGGAGGTTACAATGAGCAGTTCTTC. This sequence encodes CASSPPTSGGYNEQFF. Based on the CDR3 plus reference TRBV7-2 and TRBJ2-1, the full variable domain is GAGVSQSPSNKVTEKGKDVELRCDPISGHTALYWYRQSLGQGLEFLIYFQGNSAPDKSGLPSDRFSAERTGGSVSTLTIQRTQQEDSAVYLCASSPPTSGGYNEQFFGPGTRLTVL.

The V call is TRBV5-1, the J call TRBJ1-1, with a tentative D call TRBD1 (5 bases). This CDR3 region has 14 residues. The ends were cut back, 3 bases at V and 1 base at J, with 10 bases in the middle. CDR1 SGHRS and CDR2 YFSETQ come from the germline V gene. This CDR3 reads CASSSGPPNTEAFF. CDR3 bases: TGCGCCAGCAGCTCGGGACCCCCGAACACTGAAGCTTTCTTT.